This TCR beta chain derives from a study of human T cells and chemical hapten exposure. Points from the study as a whole: The count of PT1 expanded TCRs correlated positively with patch test score.

This clonotype was recorded at least ten times. The antigen is undetermined. Time point specified: pre-sensitization, week 0. The treatment: therapeutic diphenylcyclopropenone sensitization with weekly scalp DPC. Extraction yielded total RNA from whole blood (unfractionated). MiXCR, applied by TCRdb to the RACE reads, yields one record per CDR3 protein. This repertoire shows tens of thousands of distinct CDR3 sequences, approximately 12% found once; its top ten account for roughly 2%. The V gene's germline CDR1 is KGHSH and CDR2 LQKENI. The CDR3 spans 13 residues. V gave up 4 bases and J gave up 6 bases, with 13 bases separating them.

This chain connects TRBV18 to TRBJ2-7, with a possible D match to TRBD2 (5 bases). The receptor was derived from a middle-aged woman with alopecia areata. Some clones in this sample may be carry-over from other donors' samples. The sequencing here drew on whole blood, taken in connection with sensitization to the hapten diphenylcyclopropenone (DPC). CDR3 DNA: TGTGCCAGCTCACAGAGGGCGGGCGGCGAGCAGTACTTC. Amino acid sequence: CASSQRAGGEQYF.